This is a list of T cell receptor beta chains from one sample in a study of blood T cell repertoires in COVID-19. Assay: immunoSEQ multiplex PCR; the TCRdb copy retains only in-frame clones and omits some. The table includes 160,000 or so clones, approximately 82% detected once. The material sequenced was PBMCs or T cells enriched from blood (not recorded which). These receptors all come from a man between 50 and 59 years old who had recovered from COVID-19. Both conserved end residues are part of each CDR3.

cdr3_length	v_call	j_call	cdr3_aa
13	TRBV28	TRBJ2-7	CASSWAGIHEQYF
14	TRBV3-1/TRBV3-2	TRBJ2-7	CASSLLPVGSEQYF
14	TRBV6-5	TRBJ1-1	CASRKQGLDTEAFF
11	TRBV20-1	TRBJ2-1	CSAPGLGEQFF
13	TRBV5-5	TRBJ2-5	CASSAGHQETQYF
13	TRBV9	TRBJ1-1	CASSVQWNTEAFF
15	TRBV7-9	TRBJ1-2	CASSLDGGGSYGYTF
12	TRBV29-1	TRBJ2-5	CSVDGAEETQYF
16	TRBV3-1/TRBV3-2	TRBJ1-2	CASSRSRLEANYGYTF
11	TRBV29-1	TRBJ1-1	CSVRTGGEAFF